This T cell receptor beta chain was identified during a study of cytomegalovirus exposure and HLA in healthy donors. The CDR3 is 15 residues long. CDR1 is MGHDK and CDR2 is SYGVNS in the germline V gene. Trimming removed 6 bases from V and 0 bases from J, with 12 bases in between. Study conclusions and caveats: Later work associated approximately 17,000 TCR beta sequences with HLA alleles at 0.05 false discovery rate.

Concerning this clone itself: Its specificity is unknown.

PCR involved 60 Vbeta and 13 Jbeta primers. Sequencing was performed with immunoSEQ multiplex PCR; in TCRdb, only in-frame clones are kept and a portion is missing. The data hold about 200,000 clones, with less than 80% observed a single time. The rearrangement uses TRBV25-1 and TRBJ2-1; D is unresolved. Specimen: PBMCs. The TCR originated in a woman in her 30s in good health and CMV-seropositive. The CDR3 DNA reads TGTGCCAGCAGCGAGGCCCTCGGCTCCTACAATGAGCAGTTCTTC. Amino acid sequence: CASSEALGSYNEQFF.